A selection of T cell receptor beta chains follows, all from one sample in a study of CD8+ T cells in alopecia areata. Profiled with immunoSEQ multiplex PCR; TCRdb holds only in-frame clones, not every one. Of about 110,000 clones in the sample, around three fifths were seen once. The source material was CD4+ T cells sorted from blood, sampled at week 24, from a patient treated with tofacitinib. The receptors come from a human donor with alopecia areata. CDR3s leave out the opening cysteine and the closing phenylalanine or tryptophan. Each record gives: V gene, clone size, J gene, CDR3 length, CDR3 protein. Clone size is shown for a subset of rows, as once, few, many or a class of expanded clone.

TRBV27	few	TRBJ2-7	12	ASSFGTTVREQY
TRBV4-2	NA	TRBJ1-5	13	ASSQVQGSNQPQH
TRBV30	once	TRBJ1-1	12	AWSVGLMNTEAF
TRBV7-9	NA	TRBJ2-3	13	ASSTYRDPTDTQY
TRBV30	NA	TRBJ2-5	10	AWSSGFETQY
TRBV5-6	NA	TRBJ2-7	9	ASSLGWTQY
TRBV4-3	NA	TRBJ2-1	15	ASSQDPSGGISNEQF
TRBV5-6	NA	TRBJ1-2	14	ASSLGSLKAAYGYT
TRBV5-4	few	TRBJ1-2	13	ASSLGGSGNYGYT
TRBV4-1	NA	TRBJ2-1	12	ASSPQRGINEQF
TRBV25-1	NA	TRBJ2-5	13	ASSGGVRTQETQY
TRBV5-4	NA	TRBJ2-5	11	ASSSRSRRAQY
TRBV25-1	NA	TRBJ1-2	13	ASSEAWGRGAGYT
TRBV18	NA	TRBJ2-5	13	ASSPRSGAGETQY
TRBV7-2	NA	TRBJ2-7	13	ASSRGLAAAYEQY
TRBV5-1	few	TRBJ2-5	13	ASSSPGQGQETQY